A single sample gave rise to the 14 T cell receptor beta chains below, sequenced in a study of graft-versus-host responses after intestinal transplantation. This table comes from immunoSEQ multiplex PCR, and its TCRdb copy is limited to in-frame clones, with some not included. In the table there are about 12,000 clones, roughly 92% of which are singletons. The sample consisted of PBMCs, taken about 110 days after intestinal transplant. Receptor source: a human patient who received an intestinal transplant, so some T cells may come from the graft donor.

V and J are TRBV27 and TRBJ1-6; D is unresolved. The germline gives CDR1 MNHEY, CDR2 SMNVEV (reference sequence). Deletions cut 5 bases from V and 0 bases from J, with 11 bases between. This CDR3 spans 16 amino acids. CDR3 in DNA: TGTGCCAGCAGTCCCTACAAGGGCTCCTATAATTCACCCCTCCACTTT. Amino acids: CASSPYKGSYNSPLHF.

This clone was observed a handful of times. J is TRBJ1-4 and V is TRBV5-8, with unresolved D. V gave up 7 bases and J gave up 5 bases, with 12 bases separating them. The length of the CDR3 is 13 residues. CDR1 is SGHTS, CDR2 YDEGEE, per germline. DNA of the CDR3: TGTGCCAGCCGCCGACGAGGGAATGAAAAACTGTTTTTT. This sequence encodes CASRRRGNEKLFF.

This chain links TRBV27 with TRBJ2-7; D is possibly TRBD1 (6 bases). The CDR3 has 13 amino acids. Germline CDR1 and CDR2: MNHEY and SMNVEV (reference sequence). Trimming left V 6 bases short and J 5 bases short, with 14 bases between. The DNA for the CDR3 is TGTGCCAGCAGCTCGGCAGGGGCGAACGAGCAGTACTTC. Translating it yields CASSSAGANEQYF.

The gene calls are TRBV7-6 and TRBJ2-7, with a weak D call TRBD2 (5 bases). The CDR3 length is 15 residues. In germline, CDR1 is SGHVS, CDR2 FNYEAQ. V lost 0 bases and J lost 1, with 10 bases in between. The CDR3 DNA reads TGTGCCAGCAGCTTAGCTGGGAGAGGGTCCTACGAGCAGTACTTC. Amino acids: CASSLAGRGSYEQYF.

The J gene is TRBJ2-1, the V gene TRBV19; D may match TRBD1 or TRBD2 (5 bases each). The V gene lost 3 bases and the J gene lost 9 bases, with 12 bases spanning the gap. Germline V gene sequence: CDR1 LNHDA, CDR2 SQIVND (reference sequence). The CDR3 contains 13 residues. In DNA, the CDR3 is TGTGCCAGTAGTATTCTTGACGGGACTGAGCAGTTCTTC. Its translation is CASSILDGTEQFF.

The chain couples TRBV18 to TRBJ2-5; possible D gene TRBD2, 5 bases. Looked up from germline, CDR1 is KGHSH and CDR2 is LQKENI. Trimming removed 7 bases at V and 3 bases at J, with 15 bases between. This CDR3 is built from 14 residues. The CDR3 nucleotides read TGTGCCAGCTTCCGGGCGGGCCCCAAAGAGACCCAGTACTTC. Protein sequence: CASFRAGPKETQYF.

The chain combines TRBV4-1 with TRBJ2-1; TRBD2 might be the D (5 bases). Looked up from germline, CDR1 is MGHRA and CDR2 is YSYEKL. The germline V and J ends were trimmed by 0 bases and 5 bases, with 23 bases remaining between them. The CDR3 has 19 amino acids. CDR3 nucleotides: TGCGCCAGCAGCCAAGAAGGGAACCCTACTAGTCCCAACAACAATGAGCAGTTCTTC. Translation: CASSQEGNPTSPNNNEQFF.

This sequence joins TRBV7-9 and TRBJ2-4; D is undetermined. The CDR3 totals 13 residues. V was clipped by 1 base and J by 5 bases, with 6 bases between them. Per germline, CDR1 SEHNR and CDR2 FQNEAQ (reference sequence). The CDR3 region has the DNA TGTGCCAGCAGCTTAGGGAGTCAAAACATTCAGTACTTC. Its translation: CASSLGSQNIQYF.

The chain combines TRBV4-1 with TRBJ2-7, with TRBD2 as a possible D gene (5 bases). Trimming removed 3 bases at V and 4 bases at J, with 10 bases between. Germline CDR1 is MGHRA and CDR2 is YSYEKL. The CDR3 runs 13 residues. The CDR3 here is CASSHIAKYEQYF. For the CDR3, the DNA is TGCGCCAGCAGCCATATAGCGAAATACGAGCAGTACTTC.

V and J are TRBV18 and TRBJ1-5, with D perhaps matching TRBD1 (5 bases). V was cut by 3 bases and J by 4 bases, with 7 bases left in between. CDR1 is KGHSH, CDR2 LQKENI, per germline. The CDR3 is 13 amino acids. The DNA for the CDR3 is TGTGCCAGCTCACCGGGGGAAAATCAGCCCCAGCATTTT. It translates to CASSPGENQPQHF.

This chain links TRBV27 with TRBJ1-2, with 7 bases matching TRBD1. J was trimmed by 4 bases and V by 0 bases; bases with no gene match: 5. CDR1 is MNHEY and CDR2 is SMNVEV in the germline V gene (reference sequence). This CDR3 has 15 amino acids. The CDR3 region is CASSLSTGEIYGYTF. The CDR3 DNA reads TGTGCCAGCAGTTTATCTACAGGGGAAATCTATGGCTACACCTTC.

The rearrangement joins TRBV5-1 to TRBJ1-1, with TRBD1 identical over 8 bases. The junction had 10 bases not matched to a gene; V was cut back by 4 bases and J by 5 bases. The CDR3 length is 15 residues. The germline CDR1 and CDR2 sequences are SGHRS and YFSETQ. CDR3 DNA: TGCGCCAGCAGCGCGTCAGACAGGGGCGTAACTGAAGCTTTCTTT. Protein: CASSASDRGVTEAFF.

The chain links TRBV6-9 to TRBJ2-5; TRBD1 matches at 8 bases. The better agreement between TRBJ2-7 and the DNA end casts doubt on the J call. Germline-derived CDR1 and CDR2 are MNHGY and SVAAGI. This CDR3 contains 16 residues. CDR3 nucleotides: TGTGCCAGCAGTCGAATCCCCGGGACAGGCTCCTACGAGCAGTACTTC. It yields the protein CASSRIPGTGSYEQYF.

The chain joins TRBV28 to TRBJ2-2; D ambiguous. Germline loops: CDR1 MDHEN, CDR2 SYDVKM. The V and J ends lost 3 bases and 4 bases respectively, with 3 bases between them. This CDR3 is built from 12 residues. CDR3 loop: CASSLSTGELFF. CDR3 DNA sequence: TGTGCCAGCAGTTTGAGCACCGGGGAGCTGTTTTTT. Supplemented by reference TRBV28 and TRBJ2-2, the full variable domain reads DVKVTQSSRYLVKRTGEKVFLECVQDMDHENMFWYRQDPGLGLRLIYFSYDVKMKEKGDIPEGYSVSREKKERFSLILESASTNQTSMYLCASSLSTGELFFGEGSRLTVL.